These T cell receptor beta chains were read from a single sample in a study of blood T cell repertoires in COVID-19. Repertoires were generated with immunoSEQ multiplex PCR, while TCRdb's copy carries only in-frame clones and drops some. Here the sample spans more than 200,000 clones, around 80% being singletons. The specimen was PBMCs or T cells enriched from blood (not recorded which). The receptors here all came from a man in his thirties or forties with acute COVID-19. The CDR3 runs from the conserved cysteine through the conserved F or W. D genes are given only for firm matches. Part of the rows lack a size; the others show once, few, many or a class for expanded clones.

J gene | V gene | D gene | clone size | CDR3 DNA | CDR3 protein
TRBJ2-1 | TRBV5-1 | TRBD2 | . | TGCGCCAGCAGCTTGGGGGCTAGCGGGATTTACAATGAGCAGTTCTTC | CASSLGASGIYNEQFF
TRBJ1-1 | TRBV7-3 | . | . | TGTGCCAGCAGCTTAACGGGGCAAAGCACTGAAGCTTTCTTT | CASSLTGQSTEAFF
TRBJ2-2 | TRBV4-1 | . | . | TGCGCCAGCAGCCAAGATTATCCTGCCGGGGAGCTGTTTTTT | CASSQDYPAGELFF
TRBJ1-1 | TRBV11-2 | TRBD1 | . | TGTGCCAGCAGCTTATTCGACAGGGCTTCTGGGGCTGAAGCTTTCTTT | CASSLFDRASGAEAFF
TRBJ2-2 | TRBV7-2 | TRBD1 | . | TGTGCCAGCAGCTTAACACAGGGGGAAGCCGGGGAGCTGTTTTTT | CASSLTQGEAGELFF
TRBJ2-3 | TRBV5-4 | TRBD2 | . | TGTGCCAGCAGTCAAGCCCCTAGCGGGGGGGATACGCAGTATTTT | CASSQAPSGGDTQYF
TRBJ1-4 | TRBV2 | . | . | TGTGCCAGCACAAATCAACAGGGAACGGCAAAACTGTTTTTT | CASTNQQGTAKLFF
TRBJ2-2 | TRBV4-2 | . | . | TGTGCCAGCAGCCAAGAGGGCTGGGGGGAGCTGTTTTTT | CASSQEGWGELFF
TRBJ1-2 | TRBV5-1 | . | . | TGCGCCAGCAGCTCAGGGGTGGGTGGCTACACCTTC | CASSSGVGGYTF
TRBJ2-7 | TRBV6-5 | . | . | TGTGCCAGCAAAGACAGTTCCTACGAGCAGTACTTC | CASKDSSYEQYF
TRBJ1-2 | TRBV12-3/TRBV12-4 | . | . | TGTGCCAGCAGTTCACAGGGCATGGGGGGCTACACCTTC | CASSSQGMGGYTF
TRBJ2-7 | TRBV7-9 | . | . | TGTGCCAGCAGCTTTGCTACGAGCTCCTACGAGCAGTACTTC | CASSFATSSYEQYF
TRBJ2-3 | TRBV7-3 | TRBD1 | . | TGTGCCAGCAGCCTACCGGCCAGGGGGAGTGTGGATACGCAGTATTTT | CASSLPARGSVDTQYF
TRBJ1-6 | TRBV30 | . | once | TGTGCCTGGAGTGTGTTCGGACTCGCAATAAATAATTCACCCCTCCACTTT | CAWSVFGLAINNSPLHF
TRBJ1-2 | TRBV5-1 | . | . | TGCGCCAGCAGCTCTCAGGACTATGGCTACACCTTC | CASSSQDYGYTF
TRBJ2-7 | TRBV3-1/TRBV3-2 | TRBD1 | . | TGTGCCAGCAGCCCGGGACAGGGGAGCTACGAGCAGTACTTC | CASSPGQGSYEQYF
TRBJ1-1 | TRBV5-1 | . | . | TGCGCCAGCAGCTTAGGCCAGACTAACACTGAAGCTTTCTTT | CASSLGQTNTEAFF
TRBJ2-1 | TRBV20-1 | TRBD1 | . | TGCAGTGCTAGTACAGGGGCCTCCTACAATGAGCAGTTCTTC | CSASTGASYNEQFF
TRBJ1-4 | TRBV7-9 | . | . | TGTGCCAGCAGCTTATATAGGGGTGCAACTAATGAAAAACTGTTTTTT | CASSLYRGATNEKLFF
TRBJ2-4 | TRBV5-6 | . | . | TGTGCCAGCAGCCACGACAGGGCTGGAGGGGACATTCAGTACTTC | CASSHDRAGGDIQYF
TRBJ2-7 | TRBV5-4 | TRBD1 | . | TGTGCCAGCAGCTTGAAAGGACAGGGTTCCTACGAGCAGTACTTC | CASSLKGQGSYEQYF
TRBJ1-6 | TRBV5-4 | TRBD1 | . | TGTGCCAGCAGCTTGAGGACAGGGGTGTCACCCCTCCACTTT | CASSLRTGVSPLHF
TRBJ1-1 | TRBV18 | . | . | TGTGCCAGCTCACCCGCGGGTGGTGAAGCTTTCTTT | CASSPAGGEAFF
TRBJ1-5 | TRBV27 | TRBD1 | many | TGTGCCAGCAGTTTAGGACAGGCCTATCAGCCCCAGCATTTT | CASSLGQAYQPQHF
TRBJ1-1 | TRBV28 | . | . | TGTGCCAGCAGTAAGGACCCCCGGGAACTGAACACTGAAGCTTTCTTT | CASSKDPRELNTEAFF
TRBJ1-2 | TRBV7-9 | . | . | TGTGCCAGCAGCCCCCAGACAGGAAACTATGGCTACACCTTC | CASSPQTGNYGYTF
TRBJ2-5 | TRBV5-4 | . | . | TGTGCCAGCAGCTTACAGCAAGGTGATCAAGAGACCCAGTACTTC | CASSLQQGDQETQYF
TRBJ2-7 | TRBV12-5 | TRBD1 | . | TGTGCTAGTGGTTTGGCGGGACAGGGAAGGGGCGAGCAGTACTTC | CASGLAGQGRGEQYF
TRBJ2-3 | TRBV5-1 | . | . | TGCGCCAGCTTCGAGTTGCGAGAAGATACGCAGTATTTT | CASFELREDTQYF
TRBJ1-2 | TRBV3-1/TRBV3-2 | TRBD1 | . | TGTGCCAGCAGCCAGATTGGCGGACAGGGTTTTGGCTACACCTTC | CASSQIGGQGFGYTF
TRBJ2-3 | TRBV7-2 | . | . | TGTGCCAGCAGCCCCTCGACAAGATACGACACAGATACGCAGTATTTT | CASSPSTRYDTDTQYF
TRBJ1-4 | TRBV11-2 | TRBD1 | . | TGTGCCAGCAGCTTCGACAGGGCGGGTGAAAAACTGTTTTTT | CASSFDRAGEKLFF
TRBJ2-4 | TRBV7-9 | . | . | TGTGCCAGCAGCCTTTCCCTGGCCAAAAACATTCAGTACTTC | CASSLSLAKNIQYF
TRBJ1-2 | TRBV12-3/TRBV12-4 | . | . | TGTGCCAGCAGTTTAGGGCAGGCCGGTGGCTACACCTTC | CASSLGQAGGYTF
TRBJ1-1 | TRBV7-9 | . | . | TGTGCCAGCAGCCTCCTCTTGGGCTCGAACACTGAAGCTTTCTTT | CASSLLLGSNTEAFF
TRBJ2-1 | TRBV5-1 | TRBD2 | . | TGCGCCAGCAGACGGACTAGTACGGATAACAATGAGCAGTTCTTC | CASRRTSTDNNEQFF
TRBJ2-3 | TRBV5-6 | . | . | TGTGCCAGCAGCTTAAACACGCGGGATACGCAGTATTTT | CASSLNTRDTQYF
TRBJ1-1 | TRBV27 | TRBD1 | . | TGTGCCAGCAGGACAGGGGACCTGAACACTGAAGCTTTCTTT | CASRTGDLNTEAFF
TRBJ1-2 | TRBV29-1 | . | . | TGCAGTTATTCGGAAGTAGGCGGTTACTATGGCTACACCTTC | CSYSEVGGYYGYTF
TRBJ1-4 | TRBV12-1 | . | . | TGTGCCATTCACAGGGTACTAAATGAAAAACTGTTTTTT | CAIHRVLNEKLFF
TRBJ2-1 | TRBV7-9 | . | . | TGTGCCAGCAGCTCGATAGACAGGAGCTCCTACAATGAGCAGTTCTTC | CASSSIDRSSYNEQFF
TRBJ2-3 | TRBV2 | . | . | TGTGCCAGCAGTAAGGGCGGGCCGTCGCCTTTTAGCACAGATACGCAGTATTTT | CASSKGGPSPFSTDTQYF
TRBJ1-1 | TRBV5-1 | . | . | TGCGCCAGCAGCGGGGGACTGCGGAACACTGAAGCTTTCTTT | CASSGGLRNTEAFF
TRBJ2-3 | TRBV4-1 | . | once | TGCGCCAGCAGCCCCGCCGGGGGGCCCCTCCCCACAGATACGCAGTATTTT | CASSPAGGPLPTDTQYF
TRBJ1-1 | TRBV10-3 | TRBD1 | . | TGTGCCATCAGTGAGTCGACAGGGACCGGGACTGAAGCTTTCTTT | CAISESTGTGTEAFF
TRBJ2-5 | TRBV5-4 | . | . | TGTGCCAGCAGCTTGGCCAGGAGGCGGGGAAGTCAAGAGACCCAGTACTTC | CASSLARRRGSQETQYF
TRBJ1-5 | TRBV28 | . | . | TGTGCCAGTGGGGGCCAGAATCAGCCCCAGCATTTT | CASGGQNQPQHF
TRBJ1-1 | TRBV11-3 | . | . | TGTGCCACCGACGGGCAGGGGTTTGGTTTCTTT | CATDGQGFGFF
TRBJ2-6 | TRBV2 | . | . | TGTGCCAGCAGGAATGGGGGACAACTCATTGGGGCCAACGTCCTGACTTTC | CASRNGGQLIGANVLTF
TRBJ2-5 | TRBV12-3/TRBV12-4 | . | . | TGTGCCAGCAGTTTCGCGCAGGGTGAGACCCAGTACTTC | CASSFAQGETQYF
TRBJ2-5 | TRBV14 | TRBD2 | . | TGTGCCAGCAGCCCCCCTGGACCCAGCGGGGGGCGGGAGACCCAGTACTTC | CASSPPGPSGGRETQYF
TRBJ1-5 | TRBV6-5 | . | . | TGTGCCAGTACGCCGACAACAGTAAGCAATCAGCCCCAGCATTTT | CASTPTTVSNQPQHF
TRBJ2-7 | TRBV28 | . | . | TGTGCCAGCAGTTTGACTGGCGGCTCCTACGAGCAGTACTTC | CASSLTGGSYEQYF
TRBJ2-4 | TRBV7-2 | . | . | TGTGCCAGCAGCTTTGGCGGAGGATCCAAAAACATTCAGTACTTC | CASSFGGGSKNIQYF
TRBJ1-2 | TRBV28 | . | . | TGTGCCAGCAGAATAGGGGTATTCGATGGCTACACCTTC | CASRIGVFDGYTF
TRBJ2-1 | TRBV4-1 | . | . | TGCGCCAGCAGCCCTGAGAAGGGGATGGATGAGCAGTTCTTC | CASSPEKGMDEQFF
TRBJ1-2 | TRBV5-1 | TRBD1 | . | TGCGCCAGCAGCCCGACAGGGGGCGCCTTTAACTATGGCTACACCTTC | CASSPTGGAFNYGYTF
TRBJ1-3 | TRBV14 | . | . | TGTGCCAGCAGCCTGGGAGGTGCTGGAAACACCATATATTTT | CASSLGGAGNTIYF
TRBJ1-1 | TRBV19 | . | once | TGTGCCAGTAAGCCACCCAACACTGAAGCTTTCTTT | CASKPPNTEAFF
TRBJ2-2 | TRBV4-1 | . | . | TGCGCCAGCAGCGTGGGTCGCCGGGACGGGGAGCTGTTTTTT | CASSVGRRDGELFF